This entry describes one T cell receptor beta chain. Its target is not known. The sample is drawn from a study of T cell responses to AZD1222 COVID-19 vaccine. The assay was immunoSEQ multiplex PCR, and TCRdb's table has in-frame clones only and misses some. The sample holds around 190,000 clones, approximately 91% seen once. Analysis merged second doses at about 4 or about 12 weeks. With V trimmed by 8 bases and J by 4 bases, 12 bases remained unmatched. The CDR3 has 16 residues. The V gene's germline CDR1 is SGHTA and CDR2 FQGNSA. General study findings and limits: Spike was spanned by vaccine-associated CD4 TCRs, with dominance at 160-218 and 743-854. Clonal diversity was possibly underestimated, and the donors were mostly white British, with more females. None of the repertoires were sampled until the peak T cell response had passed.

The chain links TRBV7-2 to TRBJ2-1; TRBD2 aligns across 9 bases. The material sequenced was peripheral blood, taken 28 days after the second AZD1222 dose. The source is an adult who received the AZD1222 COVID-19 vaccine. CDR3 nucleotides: TGTGCCAGCGGGCCCCAAGCGGGAGGCGGTTACAATGAGCAGTTCTTC. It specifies CASGPQAGGGYNEQFF.